This TCR beta chain was sequenced for a study of shared clonotypes between healthy human individuals. All donors qualified as healthy HIV-negative adults and had experienced no recent acute infections or vaccinations. The CDR3 contains 14 residues. CDR1 and CDR2 from the germline V gene are GTSNPN and SVGIG (reference sequence). Each cell subset's genomic DNA was divided evenly among several immunoSEQ plates. Generated by immunoSEQ multiplex PCR, the TCRdb table keeps only in-frame clones and is missing some. In the table there are about 380,000 clones, about 96% of which are singletons. This clone appeared a single time. At one end the junction does not follow the germline gene, possibly because of a read error.

Specimen: memory CD8+ T cells sorted from blood. Indicated subset: CD45RO+ cells pooled with CCR7-negative TemRA cells. This TCR derives from a man under 40 in good health. The chain is built from TRBV30 and TRBJ1-1; D perhaps matches TRBD1 (6 bases). The CDR3 sequence is CAWSGGGENAEAFF. DNA of the CDR3: TGTGCCTGGAGTGGAGGGGGGGAGAACGCTGAAGCTTTCTTT.